This note documents a single TCR beta chain sequence. Its antigen is not identified. Only in-frame clones appear in the TCRdb table, and some are missing; sequencing was by immunoSEQ multiplex PCR. The profile covers about 130,000 clones, with 70% to 90% appearing a single time and roughly 1.5% taken by the ten largest. The data were obtained in a study of T cell responses to AZD1222 COVID-19 vaccine. Study-level points and caveats: Targeting of unmutated variant regions was reportedly seen in nearly half of spike-specific TCRs.

V shed 0 bases and J shed 0 bases, with 10 bases lying between them. Germline assignment: CDR1 SGDLS and CDR2 YYNGEE. This CDR3 is built from 16 residues. The gene calls are TRBV9 and TRBJ2-1; either TRBD1 or TRBD2 may fit D (5 bases each). This receptor was identified in an adult in good health. Sequenced material: peripheral blood, taken on day 0 of AZD1222 vaccination. In nucleotides, the CDR3 is TGTGCCAGCAGCGTAGGATACGGGGCCTCCTACAATGAGCAGTTCTTC. Translating gives CASSVGYGASYNEQFF.